This T cell receptor (beta chain) appears in the sequencing data of a study of T cell responses to AZD1222 COVID-19 vaccine. Broader study findings: Reports say nearly half of spike-specific TCRs go after unmutated variant regions. Donors were largely white British and mainly female; clonal diversity was possibly underestimated. The study identified only a handful of AZD1222 recipients as seropositive at baseline.

A note on this clone: Its antigen is not known.

The CDR3 runs to 14 residues. Germline V lookup: CDR1 MNHEY, CDR2 SMNVEV (reference sequence). J lost 9 bases, V lost 4 bases, and 5 bases had no gene match. The data were produced by immunoSEQ multiplex PCR, yet TCRdb's version contains in-frame clones alone and is incomplete. The sample includes 100,000 to 120,000 clones, 80% to 95% of them seen just once. This clonotype was obtained from an adult in good health. The material was peripheral blood, obtained on day 0 of AZD1222 vaccination. The chain combines TRBV27 with TRBJ1-6; 8 bases are shared with TRBD1. In DNA form, the CDR3 reads TGTGCCAGCAGTTCAGGGGGCGGTGGTTCACCCCTCCACTTT. Amino acid sequence: CASSSGGGGSPLHF.